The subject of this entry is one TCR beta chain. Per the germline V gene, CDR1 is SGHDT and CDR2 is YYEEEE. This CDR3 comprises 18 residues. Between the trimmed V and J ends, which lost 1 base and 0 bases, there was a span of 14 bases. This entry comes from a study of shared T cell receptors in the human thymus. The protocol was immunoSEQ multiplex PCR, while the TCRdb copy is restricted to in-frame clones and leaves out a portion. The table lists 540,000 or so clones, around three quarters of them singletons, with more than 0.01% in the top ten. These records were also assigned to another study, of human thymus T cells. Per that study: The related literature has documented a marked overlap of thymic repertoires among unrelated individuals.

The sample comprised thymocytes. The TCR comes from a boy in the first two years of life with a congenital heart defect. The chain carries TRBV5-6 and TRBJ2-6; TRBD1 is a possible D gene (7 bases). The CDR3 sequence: CASSLLGQGGSGANVLTF. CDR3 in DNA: TGTGCCAGCAGCTTGCTAGGGCAGGGGGGCTCTGGGGCCAACGTCCTGACTTTC.